Sequencing of this T cell receptor (beta chain) was carried out in a study of neurological immune-mediated disorders. General study findings and limits: The phylogenetic placement of 18 of 34 multiple sclerosis patients' repertoires in one related-CDR3 cluster constitutes a possible signature.

This clonotype was found a few times. Its antigen is unknown. This CDR3 has 17 amino acids. Germline assignment: CDR1 SGHTS and CDR2 YDEGEE. Trimming took 2 bases from V and 5 from J, leaving 19 bases between them. PBMCs stored at -80 C, 2 million in total, were the source of the unsorted libraries. Synthesis of cDNA was accomplished via 5'RACE employing 10-nucleotide random UMIs. In each sequencing run, over 160 million TCR-beta sequences were generated from 15-18 subjects. TCRdb fed the 5' RACE reads into MiXCR, producing one record per CDR3 protein. This sample has 54,000 or so distinct CDR3 sequences, with under 4.5% found just once.

The TCR was taken from a woman aged 25 to 39 with multiple sclerosis. The sample comprised PBMCs. The J gene is TRBJ2-2, the V gene TRBV5-8, with a tentative D call TRBD1 (6 bases). The CDR3 protein is CASSFVAGAGVTGELFF. The CDR3 coding sequence is TGTGCCAGCAGCTTTGTGGCAGGGGCAGGAGTTACCGGGGAGCTGTTTTTT.